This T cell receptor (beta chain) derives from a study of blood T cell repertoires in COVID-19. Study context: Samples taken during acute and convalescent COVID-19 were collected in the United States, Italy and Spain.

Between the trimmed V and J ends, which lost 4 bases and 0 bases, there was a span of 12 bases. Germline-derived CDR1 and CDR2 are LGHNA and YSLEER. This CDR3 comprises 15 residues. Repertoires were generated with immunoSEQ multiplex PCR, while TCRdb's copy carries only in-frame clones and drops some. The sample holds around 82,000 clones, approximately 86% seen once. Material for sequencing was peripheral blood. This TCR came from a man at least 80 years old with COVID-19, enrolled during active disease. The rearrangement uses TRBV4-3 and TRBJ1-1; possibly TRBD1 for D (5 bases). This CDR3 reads CASSPDRLMNTEAFF. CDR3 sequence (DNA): TGCGCCAGCAGCCCAGACAGACTTATGAACACTGAAGCTTTCTTT.